A selection of T cell receptor beta chains follows, all from one sample in a study of T cell responses to AZD1222 COVID-19 vaccine. The repertoire was sequenced with immunoSEQ multiplex PCR; TCRdb's copy has only in-frame clones and lacks some. Here the sample spans about 140,000 clones, about 94% being singletons. The material was peripheral blood, obtained 28 days after the second AZD1222 dose. The source of these receptors is an adult who received the AZD1222 COVID-19 vaccine. Each CDR3 is given with its conserved first and last residue. D genes are given only for firm matches. Only part of the rows carry a size: once, few, many, or a class if the clone is expanded.

J gene: TRBJ1-1
D gene: -
V gene: TRBV11-2
clone size: -
CDR3 protein: CASSLESRAFF
CDR3 DNA: TGTGCCAGCAGCTTAGAGTCCCGAGCTTTCTTT

J gene: TRBJ2-7
D gene: -
V gene: TRBV20-1
clone size: -
CDR3 protein: CSASIGRAPYEQYF
CDR3 DNA: TGCAGTGCTAGTATAGGCAGGGCCCCCTACGAGCAGTACTTC

J gene: TRBJ2-7
D gene: -
V gene: TRBV7-2
clone size: -
CDR3 protein: CASSLTSGTYGEQYF
CDR3 DNA: TGTGCCAGCAGCTTGACTTCCGGGACTTACGGGGAGCAGTACTTC

J gene: TRBJ1-3
D gene: -
V gene: TRBV11-3
clone size: -
CDR3 protein: CASSPESGNTIYF
CDR3 DNA: TGTGCCAGCAGCCCCGAGTCTGGAAACACCATATATTTT

J gene: TRBJ2-7
D gene: -
V gene: TRBV12-3/TRBV12-4
clone size: -
CDR3 protein: CASSLTGPHEQYF
CDR3 DNA: TGTGCCAGCAGTTTAACAGGTCCCCACGAGCAGTACTTC

J gene: TRBJ1-1
D gene: -
V gene: TRBV4-1
clone size: -
CDR3 protein: CASSQESYSRAEAFF
CDR3 DNA: TGCGCCAGCAGCCAAGAAAGTTACAGTCGAGCTGAAGCTTTCTTT

J gene: TRBJ2-7
D gene: -
V gene: TRBV24-1
clone size: -
CDR3 protein: CAKYSNYEQYF
CDR3 DNA: TGTGCCAAATACTCAAACTACGAGCAGTACTTC

J gene: TRBJ2-7
D gene: -
V gene: TRBV2
clone size: -
CDR3 protein: CASSPEGPRNEQYF
CDR3 DNA: TGTGCCAGCAGTCCGGAGGGACCTCGAAACGAGCAGTACTTC

J gene: TRBJ1-1
D gene: TRBD1
V gene: TRBV5-4
clone size: -
CDR3 protein: CASSLETGGHEAFF
CDR3 DNA: TGTGCCAGCAGCTTGGAGACAGGGGGACATGAAGCTTTCTTT

J gene: TRBJ2-3
D gene: TRBD2
V gene: TRBV7-6
clone size: once
CDR3 protein: CASSLTSGRRDTQYF
CDR3 DNA: TGTGCCAGCAGCCTGACTAGCGGGAGGCGCGATACGCAGTATTTT

J gene: TRBJ2-7
D gene: TRBD1
V gene: TRBV2
clone size: -
CDR3 protein: CASRDRSTYEQYF
CDR3 DNA: TGTGCCAGCCGGGACAGGTCAACCTACGAGCAGTACTTC

J gene: TRBJ2-5
D gene: -
V gene: TRBV15
clone size: -
CDR3 protein: CATSRDLSVGETQYF
CDR3 DNA: TGTGCCACCAGCAGAGATCTAAGTGTTGGAGAGACCCAGTACTTC

J gene: TRBJ1-1
D gene: -
V gene: TRBV7-9
clone size: -
CDR3 protein: CASSLRWLNTEAFF
CDR3 DNA: TGTGCCAGCAGCCTACGCTGGCTGAACACTGAAGCTTTCTTT

J gene: TRBJ1-1
D gene: -
V gene: TRBV7-2
clone size: -
CDR3 protein: CASSPGAANTEAFF
CDR3 DNA: TGTGCCAGTTCGCCTGGGGCGGCCAACACTGAAGCTTTCTTT

J gene: TRBJ1-3
D gene: -
V gene: TRBV3-1/TRBV3-2
clone size: -
CDR3 protein: CASSSLPQAPGNTIYF
CDR3 DNA: TGTGCCAGCAGCTCTCTCCCGCAGGCTCCCGGAAACACCATATATTTT

J gene: TRBJ1-1
D gene: -
V gene: TRBV7-2
clone size: -
CDR3 protein: CASSLEPVSRGTEAFF
CDR3 DNA: TGTGCCAGCAGCCTCGAACCAGTGTCCCGAGGCACTGAAGCTTTCTTT

J gene: TRBJ2-2
D gene: -
V gene: TRBV18
clone size: -
CDR3 protein: CASSPRDTGELFF
CDR3 DNA: TGTGCCAGCTCACCACGGGACACCGGGGAGCTGTTTTTT

J gene: TRBJ2-2
D gene: -
V gene: TRBV6-5
clone size: -
CDR3 protein: CASSWEGGDTGELFF
CDR3 DNA: TGTGCCAGCAGTTGGGAGGGGGGGGACACCGGGGAGCTGTTTTTT

J gene: TRBJ2-1
D gene: TRBD1
V gene: TRBV9
clone size: -
CDR3 protein: CASSVDRGNEQFF
CDR3 DNA: TGTGCCAGCAGCGTAGACAGGGGCAATGAGCAGTTCTTC

J gene: TRBJ2-3
D gene: -
V gene: TRBV10-2
clone size: -
CDR3 protein: CASLGRTDTQYF
CDR3 DNA: TGCGCCAGCCTAGGTAGAACAGATACGCAGTATTTT

J gene: TRBJ1-1
D gene: -
V gene: TRBV7-9
clone size: -
CDR3 protein: CASSPQGPVAFF
CDR3 DNA: TGTGCCAGCAGCCCCCAGGGGCCGGTGGCTTTCTTT

J gene: TRBJ2-3
D gene: -
V gene: TRBV11-3
clone size: -
CDR3 protein: CASSLRGSRTDTQYF
CDR3 DNA: TGTGCCAGCAGCTTACGGGGTTCGAGGACAGATACGCAGTATTTT

J gene: TRBJ1-4
D gene: -
V gene: TRBV9
clone size: -
CDR3 protein: CASSGGARGNNEKLFF
CDR3 DNA: TGTGCCAGCAGCGGAGGGGCCCGGGGAAATAATGAAAAACTGTTTTTT

J gene: TRBJ2-7
D gene: TRBD1
V gene: TRBV6-5
clone size: -
CDR3 protein: CASTQRGTASEQYF
CDR3 DNA: TGTGCCAGCACCCAACGAGGGACAGCCAGCGAGCAGTACTTC

J gene: TRBJ2-7
D gene: -
V gene: TRBV4-2
clone size: -
CDR3 protein: CASTKIGSYEQYF
CDR3 DNA: TGTGCCAGCACGAAAATAGGCTCCTACGAGCAGTACTTC

J gene: TRBJ1-3
D gene: TRBD1
V gene: TRBV2
clone size: -
CDR3 protein: CASALQGAGSGNTIYF
CDR3 DNA: TGTGCCAGCGCTTTACAGGGGGCCGGGTCAGGAAACACCATATATTTT

J gene: TRBJ2-3
D gene: TRBD2
V gene: TRBV7-8
clone size: -
CDR3 protein: CASSIGLGLRTQYF
CDR3 DNA: TGTGCCAGCAGCATCGGACTAGGCCTTAGAACGCAGTATTTT

J gene: TRBJ1-2
D gene: -
V gene: TRBV6-5
clone size: -
CDR3 protein: CASSQDGAGSRGYTF
CDR3 DNA: TGTGCCAGCAGCCAAGACGGGGCCGGGAGTCGTGGCTACACCTTC

J gene: TRBJ2-7
D gene: -
V gene: TRBV4-1
clone size: -
CDR3 protein: CASSHPSRRHF
CDR3 DNA: TGCGCCAGCAGCCATCCTTCCCGGCGGCACTTC